These 4 T cell receptor beta chains share one sample of origin, sequenced in a study of T-cell reconstitution after alpha-beta-depleted transplantation in children. Molecular barcoding with unique molecular identifiers was used for the TCRbeta library. Each CDR3 protein is one row after TCRdb ran MiXCR on the PCR reads. Counted here are more than 150,000 distinct CDR3 sequences, around 7% occurring once; the ten biggest clones make up around 3%. Sample: PBMCs from the stem cell graft donor, taken from the stem cell graft. The receptors shown here come from a human donor who donated a stem cell graft to a child with Wiskott-Aldrich syndrome.

This clonotype was recorded many times. This chain joins TRBV7-9 and TRBJ2-2, with 7 bases that match TRBD1. The junction had 12 bases not matched to a gene; V was cut back by 3 bases and J by 5 bases. Germline V gene lookup returns CDR1 SEHNR and CDR2 FQNEAQ (reference sequence). The CDR3 spans 17 residues. Here the CDR3 DNA reads TGTGCCAGCAGCTTCCATTACGACAGGGTCGTTACCGGGGAGCTGTTTTTT. It specifies CASSFHYDRVVTGELFF.

This clonotype has ten or more counts. V usage is TRBV20-1 and J usage is TRBJ2-1; 10 positions match TRBD1. The CDR3 runs to 14 residues. Germline V gene data show CDR1 as DFQATT and CDR2 as SNEGSKA (reference sequence). Trimming removed 3 bases from V and 2 bases from J; junction bases left unmatched: 1. This CDR3 is CSARDRGTYNEQFF. In nucleotides, the CDR3 is TGCAGTGCTAGGGACAGGGGGACCTACAATGAGCAGTTCTTC.

The table lists this clonotype with many counts. The genes are TRBV12-3 or TRBV12-4 and TRBJ1-1; D remains ambiguous. CDR3 length: 13 residues. V shed 1 base and J shed 0 bases, with 3 bases lying between them. The CDR3 sequence: CASSLGVNTEAFF. The CDR3 nucleotides read TGTGCCAGCAGTTTAGGGGTGAACACTGAAGCTTTCTTT.

The chain couples TRBV5-1 to TRBJ2-6; 7 bases are shared with TRBD1. There are 17 residues in the CDR3. V shed 1 base and J 2 bases; nucleotides not matched to a gene: 6. Per germline, CDR1 SGHRS and CDR2 YFSETQ. The CDR3 region is CASSLYRGPTGANVLTF. The CDR3 nucleotides are TGCGCCAGCAGCTTGTACAGGGGACCGACTGGGGCCAACGTCCTGACTTTC.